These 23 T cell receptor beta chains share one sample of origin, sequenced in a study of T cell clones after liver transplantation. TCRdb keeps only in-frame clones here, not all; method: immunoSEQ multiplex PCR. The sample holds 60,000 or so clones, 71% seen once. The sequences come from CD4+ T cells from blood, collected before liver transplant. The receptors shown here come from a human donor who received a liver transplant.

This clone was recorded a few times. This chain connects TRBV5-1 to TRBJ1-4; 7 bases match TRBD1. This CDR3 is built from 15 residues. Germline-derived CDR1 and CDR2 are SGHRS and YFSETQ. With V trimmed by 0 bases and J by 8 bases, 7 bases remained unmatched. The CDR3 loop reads CASSLGDRRGEKLFF. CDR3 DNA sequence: TGCGCCAGCAGCTTGGGGGACAGACGGGGGGAAAAACTGTTTTTT.

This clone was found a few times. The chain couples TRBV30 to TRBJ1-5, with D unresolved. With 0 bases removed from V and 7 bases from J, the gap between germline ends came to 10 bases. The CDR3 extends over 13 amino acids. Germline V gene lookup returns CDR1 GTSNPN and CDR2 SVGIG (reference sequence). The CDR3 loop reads CAWSVREGQPQHF. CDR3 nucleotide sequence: TGTGCCTGGAGTGTACGGGAGGGCCAGCCCCAGCATTTT.

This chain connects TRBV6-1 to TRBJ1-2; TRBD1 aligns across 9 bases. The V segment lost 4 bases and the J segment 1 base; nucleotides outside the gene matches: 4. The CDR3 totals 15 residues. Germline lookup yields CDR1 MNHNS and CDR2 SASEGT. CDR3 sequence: CASSAGTGNNYGYTF. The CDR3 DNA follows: TGTGCCAGCAGTGCCGGGACAGGGAATAACTATGGCTACACCTTC.

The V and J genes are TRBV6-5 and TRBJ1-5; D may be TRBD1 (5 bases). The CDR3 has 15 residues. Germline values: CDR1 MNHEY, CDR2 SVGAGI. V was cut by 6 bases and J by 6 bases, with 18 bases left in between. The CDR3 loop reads CASRPRPAGGQPQHF. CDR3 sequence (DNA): TGTGCCAGCAGACCCCGACCGGCGGGGGGTCAGCCCCAGCATTTT.

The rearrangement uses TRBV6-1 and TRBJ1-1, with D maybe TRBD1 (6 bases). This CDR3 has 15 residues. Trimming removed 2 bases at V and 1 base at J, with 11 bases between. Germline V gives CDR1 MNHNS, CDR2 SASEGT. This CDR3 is CASSEPGQPNTEAFF. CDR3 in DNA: TGTGCCAGCAGTGAACCGGGACAACCGAACACTGAAGCTTTCTTT.

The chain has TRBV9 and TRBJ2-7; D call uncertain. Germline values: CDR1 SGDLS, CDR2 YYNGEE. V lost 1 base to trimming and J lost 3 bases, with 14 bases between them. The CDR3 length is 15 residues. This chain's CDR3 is CASSVMPLGHYEQYF. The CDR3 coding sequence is TGTGCCAGCAGCGTAATGCCTCTAGGTCACTACGAGCAGTACTTC. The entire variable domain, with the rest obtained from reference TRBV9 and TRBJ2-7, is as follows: DSGVTQTPKHLITATGQRVTLRCSPRSGDLSVYWYQQSLDQGLQFLIQYYNGEERAKGNILERFSAQQFPDLHSELNLSSLELGDSALYFCASSVMPLGHYEQYFGPGTRLTVT.

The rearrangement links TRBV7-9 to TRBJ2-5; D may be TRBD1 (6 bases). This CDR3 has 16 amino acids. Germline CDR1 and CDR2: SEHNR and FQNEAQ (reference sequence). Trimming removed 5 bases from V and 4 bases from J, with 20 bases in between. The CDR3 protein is CASSGALGHRRETQYF. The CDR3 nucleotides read TGTGCCAGCAGCGGAGCCCTGGGACACCGACGAGAGACCCAGTACTTC.

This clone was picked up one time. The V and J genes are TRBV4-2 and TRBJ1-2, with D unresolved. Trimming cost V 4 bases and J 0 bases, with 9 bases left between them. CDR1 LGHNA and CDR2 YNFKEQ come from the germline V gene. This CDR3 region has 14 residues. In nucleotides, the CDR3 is TGTGCCAGCAGCCCTCGAGCTACTAACTATGGCTACACCTTC. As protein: CASSPRATNYGYTF.

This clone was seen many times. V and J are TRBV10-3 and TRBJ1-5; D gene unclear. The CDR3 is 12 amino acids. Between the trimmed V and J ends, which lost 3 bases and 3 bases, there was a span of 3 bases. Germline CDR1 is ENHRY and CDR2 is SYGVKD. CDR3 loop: CAISDNNQPQHF. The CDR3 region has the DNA TGTGCCATCAGTGATAACAATCAGCCCCAGCATTTT.

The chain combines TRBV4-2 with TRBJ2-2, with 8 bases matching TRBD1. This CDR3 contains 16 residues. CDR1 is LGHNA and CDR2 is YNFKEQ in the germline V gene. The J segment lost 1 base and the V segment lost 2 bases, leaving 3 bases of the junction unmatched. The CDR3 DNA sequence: TGTGCCAGCAGCCAACCTGACAGGGGGAACACCGGGGAGCTGTTTTTT. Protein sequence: CASSQPDRGNTGELFF.

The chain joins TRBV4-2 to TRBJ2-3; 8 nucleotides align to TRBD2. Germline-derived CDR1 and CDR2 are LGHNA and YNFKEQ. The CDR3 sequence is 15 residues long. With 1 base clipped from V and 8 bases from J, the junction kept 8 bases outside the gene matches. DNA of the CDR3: TGTGCCAGCAGCCAAGTGGCGGGGGGTTCCGGTACGCAGTATTTT. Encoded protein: CASSQVAGGSGTQYF.

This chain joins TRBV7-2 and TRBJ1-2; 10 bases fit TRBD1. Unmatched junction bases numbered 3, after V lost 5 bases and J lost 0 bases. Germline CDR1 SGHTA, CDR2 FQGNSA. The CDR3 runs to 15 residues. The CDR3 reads CASSADRGTNYGYTF. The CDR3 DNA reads TGTGCCAGCAGCGCGGACAGGGGGACTAACTATGGCTACACCTTC.

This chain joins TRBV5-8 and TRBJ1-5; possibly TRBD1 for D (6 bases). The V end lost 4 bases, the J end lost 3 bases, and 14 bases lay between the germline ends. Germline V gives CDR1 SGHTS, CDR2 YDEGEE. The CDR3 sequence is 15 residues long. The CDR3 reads CASSGGGQPNQPQHF. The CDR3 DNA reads TGTGCCAGCAGCGGGGGCGGACAGCCCAATCAGCCCCAGCATTTT.

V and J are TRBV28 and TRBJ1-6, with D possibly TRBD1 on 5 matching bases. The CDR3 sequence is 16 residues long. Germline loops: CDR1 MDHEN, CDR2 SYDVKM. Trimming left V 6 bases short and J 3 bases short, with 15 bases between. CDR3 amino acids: CASRAPGRGYNSPLHF. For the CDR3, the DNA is TGTGCCAGCAGGGCCCCCGGGAGGGGCTATAATTCACCCCTCCACTTT.

CDR3 region: CASRRDTNTEAFF. CDR3 DNA: TGTGCCAGCAGACGGGACACGAACACTGAAGCTTTCTTT. This chain uses TRBV7-3 with TRBJ1-1, with D maybe TRBD1 (6 bases). Trimming removed 6 bases at V and 1 base at J, with 9 bases between. The germline V gene encodes CDR1 SGHTA and CDR2 FQGTGA. The CDR3 sequence is 13 residues long.

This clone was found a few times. In nucleotides, the CDR3 is TGTGCCACCAAACAGGGGGGAGACACCGGGGAGCTGTTTTTT. Its protein product is CATKQGGDTGELFF. The V and J genes are TRBV6-4 and TRBJ2-2, with 8 bases lining up with TRBD1. This CDR3 is 14 amino acids long. With V trimmed by 10 bases and J by 3 bases, 7 bases remained unmatched. Germline CDR1 is MRHNA and CDR2 is SNTAGT.

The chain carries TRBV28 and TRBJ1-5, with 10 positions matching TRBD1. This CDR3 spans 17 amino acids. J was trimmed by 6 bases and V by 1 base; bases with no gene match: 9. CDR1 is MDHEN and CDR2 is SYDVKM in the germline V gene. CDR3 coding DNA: TGTGCCAGCAGTTTATCGAGGACAGGGGGATTTGGTCAGCCCCAGCATTTT. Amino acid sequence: CASSLSRTGGFGQPQHF.

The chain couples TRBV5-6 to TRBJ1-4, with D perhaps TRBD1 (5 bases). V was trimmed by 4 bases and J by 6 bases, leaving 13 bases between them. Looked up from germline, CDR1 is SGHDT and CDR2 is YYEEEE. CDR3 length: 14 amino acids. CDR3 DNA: TGTGCCAGCAGCCTCGGGGGGGTTGATGAAAAACTGTTTTTT. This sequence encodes CASSLGGVDEKLFF.

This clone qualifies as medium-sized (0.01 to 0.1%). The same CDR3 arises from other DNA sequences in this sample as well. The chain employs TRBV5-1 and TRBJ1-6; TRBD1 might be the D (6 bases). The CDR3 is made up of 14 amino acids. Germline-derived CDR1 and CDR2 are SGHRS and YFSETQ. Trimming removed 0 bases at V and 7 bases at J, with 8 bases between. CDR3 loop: CASSLVGGNSPLHF. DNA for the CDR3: TGCGCCAGCAGCTTGGTAGGGGGAAATTCACCCCTCCACTTT.

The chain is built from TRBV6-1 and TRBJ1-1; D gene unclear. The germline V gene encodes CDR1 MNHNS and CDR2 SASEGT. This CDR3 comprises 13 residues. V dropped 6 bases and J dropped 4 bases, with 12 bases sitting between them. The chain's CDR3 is CASSQHQRTEAFF. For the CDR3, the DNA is TGTGCCAGCAGCCAGCATCAGCGCACTGAAGCTTTCTTT.

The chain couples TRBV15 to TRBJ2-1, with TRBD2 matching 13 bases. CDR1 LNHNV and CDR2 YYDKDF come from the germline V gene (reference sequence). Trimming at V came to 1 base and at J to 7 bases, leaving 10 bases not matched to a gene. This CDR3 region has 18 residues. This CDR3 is CATSRGGLAGESTNEQFF. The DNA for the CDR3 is TGTGCCACCAGCAGAGGCGGACTAGCGGGGGAGTCTACGAATGAGCAGTTCTTC.

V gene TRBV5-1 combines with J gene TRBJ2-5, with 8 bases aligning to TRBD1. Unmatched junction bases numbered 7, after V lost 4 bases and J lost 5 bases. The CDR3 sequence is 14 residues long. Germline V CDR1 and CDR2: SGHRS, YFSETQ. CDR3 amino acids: CASSSQGARETQYF. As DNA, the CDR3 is TGCGCCAGCAGCAGCCAGGGGGCGCGGGAGACCCAGTACTTC. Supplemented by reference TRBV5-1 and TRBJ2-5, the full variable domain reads KAGVTQTPRYLIKTRGQQVTLSCSPISGHRSVSWYQQTPGQGLQFLFEYFSETQRNKGNFPGRFSGRQFSNSRSEMNVSTLELGDSALYLCASSSQGARETQYFGPGTRLLVL.

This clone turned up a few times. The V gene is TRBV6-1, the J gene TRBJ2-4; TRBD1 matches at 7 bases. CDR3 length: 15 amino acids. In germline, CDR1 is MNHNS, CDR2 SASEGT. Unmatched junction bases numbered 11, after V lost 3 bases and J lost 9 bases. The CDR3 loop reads CASSEGDRVRGIQYF. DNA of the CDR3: TGTGCCAGCAGTGAGGGTGACAGGGTTAGAGGCATTCAGTACTTC.